Below are 16 T cell receptor beta chains sequenced from a single sample in a study of STAT5B mutations in CD4+ large granular lymphocyte leukemia. The table came from immunoSEQ multiplex PCR; TCRdb's copy has only in-frame clones and leaves some out. The sample consists of 30,000 to 40,000 clones, 76% of them appearing once. The sequenced material came from CD4+ T cells from blood buffy coats. Source of these receptors: a human donor in good health.

This chain connects TRBV27 to TRBJ1-1, with D tentatively TRBD1 (6 bases). Between the trimmed V and J ends, which lost 6 bases and 1 base, there was a span of 6 bases. The length of the CDR3 is 12 residues. Germline V gene data show CDR1 as MNHEY and CDR2 as SMNVEV (reference sequence). CDR3 coding DNA: TGTGCCAGCAGGACAGGGAACACTGAAGCTTTCTTT. Translated: CASRTGNTEAFF.

This chain links TRBV7-2 with TRBJ2-7; no clear D gene. CDR1 is SGHTA, CDR2 FQGNSA, per germline. Trimming stripped 1 base from V and 2 bases from J, with 12 bases between. The CDR3 has 15 amino acids. DNA for the CDR3: TGTGCCAGCAGCTTAGAGGCGGACCCTACCTACGAGCAGTACTTC. Translating it yields CASSLEADPTYEQYF. The whole variable domain, remainder taken from reference TRBV7-2 and TRBJ2-7, is GAGVSQSPSNKVTEKGKDVELRCDPISGHTALYWYRQSLGQGLEFLIYFQGNSAPDKSGLPSDRFSAERTGGSVSTLTIQRTQQEDSAVYLCASSLEADPTYEQYFGPGTRLTVT.

V gene TRBV4-3 combines with J gene TRBJ2-3; TRBD1 matches at 8 bases. J was trimmed by 0 bases and V by 0 bases; bases with no gene match: 8. The CDR3 covers 18 residues. CDR1 LGHNA and CDR2 YSLEER come from the germline V gene. The CDR3 sequence is CASSQDLAGGASTDTQYF. CDR3 sequence (DNA): TGCGCCAGCAGCCAAGATCTGGCAGGGGGCGCGAGCACAGATACGCAGTATTTT.

This clone was seen more than once but under ten times. This chain uses TRBV7-9 with TRBJ1-6; possible D gene TRBD1, 6 bases. Per the germline V gene, CDR1 is SEHNR and CDR2 is FQNEAQ (reference sequence). Deletions cut 1 base from V and 6 bases from J, with 10 bases between. The CDR3 contains 15 residues. CDR3: CASSLEGGPNSPLHF. The CDR3, as DNA: TGTGCCAGCAGCTTAGAAGGGGGTCCTAATTCACCCCTCCACTTT.

This clone was recorded a few times. This chain links TRBV27 with TRBJ1-2, with unresolved D. This CDR3 contains 14 residues. Germline loops: CDR1 MNHEY, CDR2 SMNVEV (reference sequence). The germline V and J ends were trimmed by 5 bases and 4 bases, with 14 bases remaining between them. The CDR3 reads CASSPAWVGYGYTF. Written as DNA, the CDR3 is TGTGCCAGCAGTCCCGCCTGGGTGGGCTATGGCTACACCTTC.

The chain recombines TRBV5-1 with TRBJ2-3; TRBD2 might be the D (6 bases). Per the germline V gene, CDR1 is SGHRS and CDR2 is YFSETQ. The CDR3 totals 13 residues. Trimming cost V 6 bases and J 7 bases, with 15 bases left between them. CDR3 in DNA: TGCGCCAGCACCCCGACCGCGGGATATACGCAGTATTTT. The encoded protein is CASTPTAGYTQYF.

The rearrangement uses TRBV7-2 and TRBJ2-7; 7 bases are a match to TRBD2. In germline, CDR1 is SGHTA, CDR2 FQGNSA. CDR3 length: 15 amino acids. The V segment lost 2 bases and the J segment 5 bases; nucleotides outside the gene matches: 9. The CDR3 sequence: CASSLRVGGYHEQYF. The CDR3 DNA is TGTGCCAGCAGCTTAAGGGTGGGGGGGTACCACGAGCAGTACTTC.

The rearrangement links TRBV6-1 to TRBJ1-2; 7 nucleotides line up with TRBD1. With 7 bases clipped from V and 5 bases from J, the junction kept 4 bases outside the gene matches. Germline lookup yields CDR1 MNHNS and CDR2 SASEGT. The CDR3 is 12 amino acids. As DNA, the CDR3 is TGTGCCAGCACTACAGGGGTTTATGGCTACACCTTC. Its protein product is CASTTGVYGYTF.

This chain connects TRBV6-4 to TRBJ1-6, with a tentative D call TRBD1 (6 bases). V lost 6 bases and J 7 bases, leaving 10 bases between the germline ends. The CDR3 consists of 13 residues. Germline CDR1 and CDR2: MRHNA and SNTAGT. The CDR3 loop reads CASRQGSNSPLHF. The CDR3 DNA reads as TGTGCCAGCAGGCAGGGGAGCAATTCACCCCTCCACTTT.

The chain carries TRBV19 and TRBJ1-2; the match to TRBD1 covers 9 bases. From germline, CDR1 is LNHDA and CDR2 SQIVND (reference sequence). CDR3 length: 16 amino acids. Germline trimming cut 3 bases from V and 4 bases from J; bases unmatched to any gene: 9. This CDR3 is CASSILAGQGTYGYTF. The CDR3 bases are TGTGCCAGTAGTATTTTAGCCGGACAGGGGACCTATGGCTACACCTTC.

V usage is TRBV5-1 and J usage is TRBJ1-1, with 7 bases that match TRBD1. Germline assignment: CDR1 SGHRS and CDR2 YFSETQ. After removal of 1 base from V and 2 bases from J, the junction contained 5 bases not matched to a gene. This CDR3 is built from 15 residues. Here the CDR3 reads CASSLSWDRNTEAFF. The CDR3 DNA is TGCGCCAGCAGCTTGAGTTGGGACAGAAACACTGAAGCTTTCTTT.

The J gene is TRBJ1-1, the V gene TRBV6-1, with D hard to call. The germline gives CDR1 MNHNS, CDR2 SASEGT. The CDR3 runs 11 residues. V lost 10 bases, J lost 0 bases, and 6 bases lay in between. The CDR3 sequence: CANNLNTEAFF. The CDR3 DNA is TGTGCCAACAATTTGAACACTGAAGCTTTCTTT.

This clone came up a few times. This rearrangement joins TRBV11-1 to TRBJ1-6; D is unresolved. The CDR3 sequence is 12 residues long. In germline, CDR1 is SGHAT, CDR2 FQDESV (reference sequence). Trimming removed 4 bases at V and 10 bases at J, with 8 bases between. In nucleotides, the CDR3 is TGTGCCAGCAGCTCCGGAAAGTCACCCCTCCACTTT. Residues: CASSSGKSPLHF.

The chain carries TRBV4-1 and TRBJ2-3, with TRBD2 matching over 13 bases. CDR1 MGHRA and CDR2 YSYEKL come from the germline V gene. The length of the CDR3 is 19 residues. Germline trimming cut 5 bases from V and 3 bases from J; bases unmatched to any gene: 14. Here the CDR3 reads CASSSPPGRTSGRTDTQYF. In DNA form, the CDR3 reads TGCGCCAGCAGCTCCCCTCCGGGAAGGACTAGCGGGAGAACAGATACGCAGTATTTT.

The V gene is TRBV4-2, the J gene TRBJ2-1; 7 bases align to TRBD2. The junction had 8 bases not matched to a gene; V was cut back by 4 bases and J by 5 bases. This CDR3 comprises 15 residues. Germline CDR1 and CDR2: LGHNA and YNFKEQ. The CDR3 spells CASSPLLAQDNEQFF. In nucleotides, the CDR3 is TGTGCCAGCAGCCCTCTACTAGCGCAGGACAATGAGCAGTTCTTC.

The CDR3 sequence is CASSGLGEVKDEQFF. CDR3 sequence (DNA): TGTGCCAGCAGTGGACTAGGGGAGGTGAAGGATGAGCAGTTCTTC. The V call is TRBV27, the J call TRBJ2-1; 7 nucleotides match TRBD2. With V trimmed by 5 bases and J by 8 bases, 12 bases remained unmatched. Germline V CDR1 and CDR2: MNHEY, SMNVEV (reference sequence). The CDR3 contains 15 residues.